This passage covers 5 T cell receptor beta chains from one sample sequenced in a study of blood T cells in healthy people across ages. Using a J-beta primer mix together with a sample-barcoded 5' primer, a second PCR was run for about 6 to 12 cycles. TCRdb ran MiXCR on the 5' RACE reads and lists one entry per CDR3 protein. The table includes more than 750,000 distinct CDR3 sequences, 25% to 30% detected once. This sample was also put to use in a study of T cells of mothers and their children.

The source material was blood. The receptors were gathered from a woman in her thirties or forties in good health.

The rearrangement joins TRBV7-2 to TRBJ1-1, with D unclear. Trimming stripped 2 bases from V and 0 bases from J, with 10 bases between. Germline V gives CDR1 SGHTA, CDR2 FQGNSA. The CDR3 runs 15 residues. The CDR3 is CASSLRRRMNTEAFF. CDR3 bases: TGTGCCAGCAGCTTAAGACGGAGAATGAACACTGAAGCTTTCTTT.

The chain links TRBV30 to TRBJ2-5, with no clear D. The J call may be faulty, since TRBJ2-1 better matches the DNA end. Germline V lookup: CDR1 GTSNPN, CDR2 SVGIG (reference sequence). CDR3 length: 13 residues. The CDR3, as DNA: TGTGCCTGGAGTGTCGTCAGGCAAGAGACCCAGTTCTTC. This encodes CAWSVVRQETQFF.

This clonotype was seen a few times. This sequence joins TRBV4-1 and TRBJ2-7; D tentatively reads TRBD1 or TRBD2 (6 bases each). Germline CDR1 is MGHRA and CDR2 is YSYEKL. Trimming took off 5 bases at V and 4 bases at J, with 18 bases between the two ends. The CDR3 length is 15 residues. The CDR3 coding sequence is TGCGCCAGCAGCTTATCTGCCGGGGGCACGTACGAGCAGTACTTC. This codes for CASSLSAGGTYEQYF.

The chain combines TRBV5-1 with TRBJ1-2; D uncertain. This CDR3 has 14 amino acids. CDR1 is SGHRS, CDR2 YFSETQ, per germline. The ends were cut back, 0 bases at V and 7 bases at J, with 13 bases in the middle. The CDR3 spells CASSLDRATAGYTF. CDR3 DNA sequence: TGCGCCAGCAGCTTGGATAGGGCTACGGCTGGCTACACCTTC.

This clonotype was seen a handful of times. This chain joins TRBV7-2 and TRBJ1-1, with TRBD1 as a possible D gene (6 bases). The CDR3 sequence is 15 residues long. CDR1 and CDR2 (germline): SGHTA, FQGNSA. V lost 4 bases, J lost 4 bases, and 16 bases lay in between. CDR3 protein: CASSSRDTLSTEAFF. The CDR3 DNA sequence: TGTGCCAGCAGCTCCCGGGACACCTTGAGCACTGAAGCTTTCTTT.